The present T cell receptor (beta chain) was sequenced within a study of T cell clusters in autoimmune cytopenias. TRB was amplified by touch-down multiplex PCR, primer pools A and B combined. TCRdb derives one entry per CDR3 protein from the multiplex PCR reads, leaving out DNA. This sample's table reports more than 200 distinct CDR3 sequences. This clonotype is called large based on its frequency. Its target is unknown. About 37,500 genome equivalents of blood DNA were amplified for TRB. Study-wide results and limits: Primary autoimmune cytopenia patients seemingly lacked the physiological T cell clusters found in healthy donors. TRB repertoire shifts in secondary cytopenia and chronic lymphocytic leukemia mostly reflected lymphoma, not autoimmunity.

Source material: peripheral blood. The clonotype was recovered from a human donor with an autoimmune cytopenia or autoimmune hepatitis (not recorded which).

CDR3 in amino acids: CATSGPPDDTQYF. The chain couples TRBV15 to TRBJ2-3; the TRBD1 assignment by TCRdb is unverifiable without DNA. The germline CDR1 and CDR2 sequences are LNHNV and YYDKDF (reference sequence). CDR3 size: 13 residues.